The 16 T cell receptor beta chains reported below all come from one sample, sequenced in a study of blood T cell repertoires in COVID-19. Sequencing used immunoSEQ multiplex PCR; TCRdb keeps in-frame clones, though not all of them. The data show about 140,000 clones, about 81% seen once. Source material: peripheral blood. These receptor sequences come from a woman of 80 years or more with acute or convalescent COVID-19.

This clone showed up many times. The chain carries TRBV10-1 and TRBJ2-1; 10 nucleotides align to TRBD2. V shed 3 bases, J shed 5 bases, and the junction held 16 bases outside the gene matches. Germline lookup yields CDR1 WNHNN and CDR2 SYGVQD (reference sequence). The CDR3 spans 19 residues. The CDR3 region is CASSDLTSGRSTRDNEQFF. CDR3 nucleotide sequence: TGCGCCAGCAGTGATCTGACTAGCGGGCGGTCAACCCGGGACAATGAGCAGTTCTTC.

The genes are TRBV15 and TRBJ2-5; TRBD1 might be the D (6 bases). Deletions cut 0 bases from V and 3 bases from J, with 8 bases between. CDR1 is LNHNV, CDR2 YYDKDF, per germline (reference sequence). The CDR3 sequence is 14 residues long. In DNA, the CDR3 is TGTGCCACCAGCAGAGATAGGACAGAAGAGACCCAGTACTTC. It specifies CATSRDRTEETQYF.

The chain has TRBV11-3 and TRBJ2-5; D is unclear. The CDR3 is 14 amino acids. The germline V and J ends were trimmed by 1 base and 1 base, with 7 bases remaining between them. CDR1 is SGHNT and CDR2 is YENEEA in the germline V gene. The CDR3 nucleotides are TGTGCCAGCAGCTTAGGGGCAGGCCAAGAGACCCAGTACTTC. Amino acids: CASSLGAGQETQYF.

This sequence joins TRBV5-1 and TRBJ2-1; 12 positions match TRBD2. CDR3 size: 18 residues. CDR1 and CDR2 from the germline V gene are SGHRS and YFSETQ. V was clipped by 3 bases and J by 0 bases; unmatched bases: 7. The CDR3 bases are TGCGCCAGCAGCTCGATAGGACTAGCGGGAAGCTCCTACAATGAGCAGTTCTTC. This sequence encodes CASSSIGLAGSSYNEQFF.

The chain recombines TRBV6-5 with TRBJ1-6, with 8 bases that match TRBD1. Germline V CDR1 and CDR2: MNHEY, SVGAGI. V lost 2 bases, J lost 13 bases, and 10 bases stayed unmatched. CDR3 size: 15 residues. The CDR3 DNA reads TGTGCCAGCAGTTACCAGAGGACAGGGTCCGTCCCCCTCCACTTT. Amino acid sequence: CASSYQRTGSVPLHF.

The V gene is TRBV5-4, the J gene TRBJ2-5; 8 bases align to TRBD2. The CDR3 runs to 15 residues. From germline, CDR1 is SGHNT and CDR2 YYREEE (reference sequence). The ends lost 3 bases at V and 4 bases at J; junction bases unmatched: 8. For the CDR3, the DNA is TGTGCCAGCAGCTGGAGTAGCGGGATGAGAGAGACCCAGTACTTC. Amino acids: CASSWSSGMRETQYF.

This clone was counted only a few times. The chain combines TRBV11-2 with TRBJ2-7, with unresolved D. CDR1 is SGHAT, CDR2 FQNNGV, per germline. There are 13 residues in the CDR3. Trimming took 0 bases from V and 3 from J, leaving 6 bases between them. CDR3 nucleotide sequence: TGTGCCAGCAGCTTAGATTTATTCTACGAGCAGTACTTC. Encoded protein: CASSLDLFYEQYF.

The gene calls are TRBV5-1 and TRBJ1-2; D ambiguous. The CDR3 contains 13 residues. V lost 0 bases to trimming and J lost 10 bases, with 13 bases between them. Per the germline V gene, CDR1 is SGHRS and CDR2 is YFSETQ. The CDR3 coding sequence is TGCGCCAGCAGCTTGGCGTTACAGAGTCACTACACCTTC. The encoded protein is CASSLALQSHYTF.

V is TRBV19 and J is TRBJ2-3; D is ambiguous. Germline-derived CDR1 and CDR2 are LNHDA and SQIVND (reference sequence). V lost 5 bases to trimming and J lost 1 base, with 10 bases between them. The length of the CDR3 is 14 residues. The CDR3 DNA follows: TGTGCCAGTAGTCCCCTCAGCGGCACAGATACGCAGTATTTT. Residues: CASSPLSGTDTQYF.

The CDR3 DNA is TGTGCCAGCAGCTTAGGGTATGGGGCCACAGATACGCAGTATTTT. Its protein is CASSLGYGATDTQYF. The V gene is TRBV7-8, the J gene TRBJ2-3, with D perhaps matching TRBD1 (5 bases). CDR3 size: 15 residues. Trimming removed 1 base at V and 2 bases at J, with 10 bases between. Germline V gene lookup returns CDR1 SGHVS and CDR2 FQNEAQ.

The chain uses TRBV5-6 and TRBJ2-7; no clear D gene. Looked up from germline, CDR1 is SGHDT and CDR2 is YYEEEE. This CDR3 is built from 13 residues. V was shortened by 0 bases and J by 5 bases, with 9 bases between the two germline ends. CDR3 sequence reads: CASSLVGGDEQYF. The CDR3 nucleotides read TGTGCCAGCAGCTTGGTAGGCGGCGACGAGCAGTACTTC.

This chain connects TRBV7-3 to TRBJ2-1, with 7 bases fitting TRBD2. The CDR3 loop spans 14 amino acids. The germline V gene has CDR1 SGHTA and CDR2 FQGTGA. Trimming at V came to 2 bases and at J to 5 bases, leaving 3 bases not matched to a gene. The CDR3 loop is CASSLAGANNEQFF. The CDR3 nucleotides read TGTGCCAGCAGCTTAGCGGGAGCTAACAATGAGCAGTTCTTC. Looking up the rest from reference TRBV7-3 and TRBJ2-1 gives the full variable domain: GAGVSQTPSNKVTEKGKYVELRCDPISGHTALYWYRQSLGQGPEFLIYFQGTGAADDSGLPNDRFFAVRPEGSVSTLKIQRTERGDSAVYLCASSLAGANNEQFFGPGTRLTVL.

The rearrangement joins TRBV29-1 to TRBJ1-1; TRBD1 is a possible D gene (5 bases). The V and J ends lost 3 bases and 0 bases respectively, with 11 bases between them. The CDR3 runs 14 residues. Germline loops: CDR1 SQVTM, CDR2 ANQGSEA. The DNA for the CDR3 is TGCAGCGTTGAGGGGGGTGATATGAACACTGAAGCTTTCTTT. This codes for CSVEGGDMNTEAFF.

The chain carries TRBV7-9 and TRBJ2-3, with 12 positions matching TRBD2. CDR3 size: 19 residues. Germline assignment: CDR1 SEHNR and CDR2 FQNEAQ (reference sequence). Trimming at V came to 2 bases and at J to 1 base, leaving 10 bases not matched to a gene. The CDR3 region is CASSLRRLAGGQGTDTQYF. The CDR3 nucleotides are TGTGCCAGCAGCTTAAGACGTCTAGCGGGGGGGCAGGGCACAGATACGCAGTATTTT.

V usage is TRBV6-5 and J usage is TRBJ2-2, with D hard to call. Per the germline V gene, CDR1 is MNHEY and CDR2 is SVGAGI. The CDR3 length is 13 residues. Trimming pared 6 bases from V and 0 bases from J, leaving 5 bases between. CDR3 sequence reads: CASSTPNTGELFF. The CDR3 DNA follows: TGTGCCAGCAGCACACCGAACACCGGGGAGCTGTTTTTT.

In this sample, this clone turned up once. The V and J genes are TRBV11-2 and TRBJ1-5; D gene unclear. The germline CDR1 and CDR2 sequences are SGHAT and FQNNGV. The ends were cut back, 6 bases at V and 0 bases at J, with 12 bases in the middle. The CDR3 covers 15 residues. The CDR3 is CASRGGRRSNQPQHF. The CDR3 region has the DNA TGTGCCAGCAGGGGAGGACGGCGTAGCAATCAGCCCCAGCATTTT.